The source of this TCR beta chain is a study of blood T cell repertoires in COVID-19. The wider study: The analysed material was cDNA or gDNA that came from T cells, B-cell-depleted T cells, or PBMCs.

Sequenced by immunoSEQ multiplex PCR; TCRdb stores in-frame clones only, minus some. The sample lists 200,000 to 300,000 clones; about 80% were seen once. Germline CDR1 and CDR2: SGHAT and FQNNGV. The CDR3 contains 15 residues. Germline trimming cut 4 bases from V and 6 bases from J; bases unmatched to any gene: 8. This clone is a singleton in its sample. The receptor was isolated from a man at least 80 years old with acute or convalescent COVID-19. Sequenced input: peripheral blood. The chain recombines TRBV11-2 with TRBJ1-1; 10 nucleotides line up with TRBD1. The CDR3 protein is CASSSRTGGSSEAFF. The CDR3 bases are TGTGCCAGCAGCTCCAGGACAGGGGGGTCCTCTGAAGCTTTCTTT. The complete variable domain, with remaining parts taken from reference TRBV11-2 and TRBJ1-1, reads EAGVAQSPRYKIIEKRQSVAFWCNPISGHATLYWYQQILGQGPKLLIQFQNNGVVDDSQLPKDRFSAERLKGVDSTLKIQPAKLEDSAVYLCASSSRTGGSSEAFFGQGTRLTVV.